The TCR beta chain under discussion was sequenced for a study of T cells after yellow fever vaccination. Study-level points and caveats: Overall, a small share of clonotypes was seen in both CD4 and CD8 compartments.

CDR3 length: 15 amino acids. The germline CDR1 and CDR2 sequences are MDHEN and SYDVKM. With 5 bases removed from V and 7 bases from J, the gap between germline ends came to 18 bases. In TCRdb, the 5' RACE reads were re-called with MiXCR into one record per CDR3 protein. This table has roughly 150,000 distinct CDR3 sequences, about 6.2% appearing once. This clonotype was detected ten times or more. Its antigen is not known. The V and J genes are TRBV28 and TRBJ1-5, with D uncertain. The TCR comes from a man younger than 45 who received the YFV17D yellow fever vaccine. Specimen: CD4+ T cells sorted from PBMCs, collected 10 days after the yellow fever booster vaccination. CDR3 coding DNA: TGTGCCAGCAGTCTACCCCCGGGTGGTTCCCAGCCCCAGCATTTT. This gives the protein CASSLPPGGSQPQHF.